This note documents a single TCR beta chain sequence. Germline V gives CDR1 LNHDA, CDR2 SQIVND (reference sequence). Trimming cost V 5 bases and J 0 bases, with 13 bases left between them. The CDR3 is 15 residues long. The source of the sample is a study of blood T cell repertoires in COVID-19. Study information: Collection of acute and convalescent COVID-19 samples took place in the United States, Italy and Spain. From T cells, B-cell-depleted T cells, or PBMCs came the material, which was cDNA or gDNA.

Methods used by the authors: Reference gene primer amplification yielded estimated nucleated cell counts. Generated by immunoSEQ multiplex PCR, the TCRdb table keeps only in-frame clones and is missing some. V, J and clone size reflect that table, while D and trimming were determined from the DNA. This sample has around 70,000 clones; approximately 90% occur once, and the top ten carry 4.5% to 5.5%. The gene calls are TRBV19 and TRBJ1-1, with D possibly TRBD1 on 6 matching bases. Material: peripheral blood. This receptor was obtained from a woman aged 55-69 years with active COVID-19. The CDR3 spells CASSPLQGLNTEAFF. The CDR3 bases are TGTGCCAGTAGTCCGTTACAGGGATTGAACACTGAAGCTTTCTTT.